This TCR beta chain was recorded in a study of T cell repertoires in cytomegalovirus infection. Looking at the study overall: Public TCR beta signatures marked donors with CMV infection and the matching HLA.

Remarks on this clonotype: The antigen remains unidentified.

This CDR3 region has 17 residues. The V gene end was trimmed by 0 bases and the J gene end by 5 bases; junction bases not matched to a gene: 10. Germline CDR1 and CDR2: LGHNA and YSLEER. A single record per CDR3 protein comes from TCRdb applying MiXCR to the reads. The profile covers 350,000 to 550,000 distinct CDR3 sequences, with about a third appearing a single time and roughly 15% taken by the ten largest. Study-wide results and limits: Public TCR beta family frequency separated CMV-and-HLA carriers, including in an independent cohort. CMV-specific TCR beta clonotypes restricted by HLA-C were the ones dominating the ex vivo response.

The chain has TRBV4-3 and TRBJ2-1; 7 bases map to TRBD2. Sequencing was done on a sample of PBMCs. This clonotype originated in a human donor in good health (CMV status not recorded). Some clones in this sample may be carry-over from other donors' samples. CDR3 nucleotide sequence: TGCGCCAGCAGCCAAGATCTTTCCGGGGGGAGGCACAATGAGCAGTTCTTC. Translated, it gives CASSQDLSGGRHNEQFF.